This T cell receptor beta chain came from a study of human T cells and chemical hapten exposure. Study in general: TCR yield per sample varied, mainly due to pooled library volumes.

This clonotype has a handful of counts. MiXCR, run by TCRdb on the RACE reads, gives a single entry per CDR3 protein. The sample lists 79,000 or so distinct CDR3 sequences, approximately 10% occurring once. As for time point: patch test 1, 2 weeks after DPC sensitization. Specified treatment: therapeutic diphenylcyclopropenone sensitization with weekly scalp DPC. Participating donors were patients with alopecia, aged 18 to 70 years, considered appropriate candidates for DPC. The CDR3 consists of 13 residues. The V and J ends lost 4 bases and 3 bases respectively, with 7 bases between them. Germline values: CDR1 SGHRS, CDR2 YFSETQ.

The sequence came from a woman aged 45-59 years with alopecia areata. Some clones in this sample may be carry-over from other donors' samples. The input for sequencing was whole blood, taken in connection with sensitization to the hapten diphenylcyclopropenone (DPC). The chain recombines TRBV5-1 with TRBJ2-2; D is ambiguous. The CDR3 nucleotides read TGCGCCAGCAGCGCCCTCCACACCGGGGAGCTGTTTTTT. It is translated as CASSALHTGELFF.